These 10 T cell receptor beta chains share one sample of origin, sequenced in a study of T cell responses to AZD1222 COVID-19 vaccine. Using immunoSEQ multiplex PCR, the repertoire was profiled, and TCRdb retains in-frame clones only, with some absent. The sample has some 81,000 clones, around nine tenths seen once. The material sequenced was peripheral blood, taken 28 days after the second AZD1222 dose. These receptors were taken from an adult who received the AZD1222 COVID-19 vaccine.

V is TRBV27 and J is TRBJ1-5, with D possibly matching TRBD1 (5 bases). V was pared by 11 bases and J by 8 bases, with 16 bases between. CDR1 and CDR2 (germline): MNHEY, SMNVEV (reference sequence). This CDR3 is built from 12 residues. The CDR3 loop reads CAPRGVRKPQHF. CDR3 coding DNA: TGTGCCCCCAGAGGGGTCAGGAAGCCCCAGCATTTT.

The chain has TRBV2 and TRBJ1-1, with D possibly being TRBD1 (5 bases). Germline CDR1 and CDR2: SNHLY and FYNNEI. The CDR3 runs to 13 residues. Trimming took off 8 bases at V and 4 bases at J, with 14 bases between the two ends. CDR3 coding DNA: TGTGCCAGCGCCGGGGGGGTGAGCACTGAAGCTTTCTTT. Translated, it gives CASAGGVSTEAFF. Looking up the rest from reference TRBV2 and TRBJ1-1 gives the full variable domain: EPEVTQTPSHQVTQMGQEVILRCVPISNHLYFYWYRQILGQKVEFLVSFYNNEISEKSEIFDDQFSVERPDGSNFTLKIRSTKLEDSAMYFCASAGGVSTEAFFGQGTRLTVV.

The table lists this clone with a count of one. CDR3 DNA: TGTGCCAGCTCACCACCGACAGGGAATGCGATGAACACTGAAGCTTTCTTT. Translated: CASSPPTGNAMNTEAFF. The chain recombines TRBV18 with TRBJ1-1; 7 bases line up with TRBD1. The CDR3 loop spans 17 amino acids. The germline V gene encodes CDR1 KGHSH and CDR2 LQKENI. After removal of 0 bases from V and 0 bases from J, the junction contained 7 bases not matched to a gene.

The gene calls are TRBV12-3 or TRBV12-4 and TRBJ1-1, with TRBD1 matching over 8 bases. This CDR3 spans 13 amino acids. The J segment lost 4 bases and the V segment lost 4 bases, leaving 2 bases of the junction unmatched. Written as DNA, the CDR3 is TGTGCCAGCAGTTGGGGACAGGCCACTGAAGCTTTCTTT. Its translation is CASSWGQATEAFF.

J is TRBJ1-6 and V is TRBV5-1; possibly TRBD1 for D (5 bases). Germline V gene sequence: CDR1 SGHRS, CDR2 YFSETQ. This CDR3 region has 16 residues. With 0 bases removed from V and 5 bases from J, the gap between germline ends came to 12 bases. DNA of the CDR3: TGCGCCAGCAGCTTGGAAAGGACGGACAATAATTCACCCCTCCACTTT. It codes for CASSLERTDNNSPLHF.

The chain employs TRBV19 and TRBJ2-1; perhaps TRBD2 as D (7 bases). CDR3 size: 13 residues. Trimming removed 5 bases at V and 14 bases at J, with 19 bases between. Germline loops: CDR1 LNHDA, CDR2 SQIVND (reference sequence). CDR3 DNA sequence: TGTGCCAGTAGTGCCCAAGGGGAGCGGGACAAGTTCTTC. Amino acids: CASSAQGERDKFF. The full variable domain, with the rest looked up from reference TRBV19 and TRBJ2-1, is DGGITQSPKYLFRKEGQNVTLSCEQNLNHDAMYWYRQDPGQGLRLIYYSQIVNDFQKGDIAEGYSVSREKKESFPLTVTSAQKNPTAFYLCASSAQGERDKFFGPGTRLTVL.

The CDR3 DNA reads TGTGCCAGCAGTAGAGGGACATCTGAAGCTTTCTTT. Translating gives CASSRGTSEAFF. The chain joins TRBV6-5 to TRBJ1-1, with a weak D call TRBD1 (6 bases). Germline V gene lookup returns CDR1 MNHEY and CDR2 SVGAGI. Trimming removed 5 bases from V and 6 bases from J, with 10 bases in between. This CDR3 comprises 12 residues.

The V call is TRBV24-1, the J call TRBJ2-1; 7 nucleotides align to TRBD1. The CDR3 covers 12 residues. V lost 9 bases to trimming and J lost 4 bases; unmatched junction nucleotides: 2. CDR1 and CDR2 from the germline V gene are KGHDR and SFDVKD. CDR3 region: CATGTDYNEQFF. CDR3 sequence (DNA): TGTGCCACCGGGACAGATTACAATGAGCAGTTCTTC.

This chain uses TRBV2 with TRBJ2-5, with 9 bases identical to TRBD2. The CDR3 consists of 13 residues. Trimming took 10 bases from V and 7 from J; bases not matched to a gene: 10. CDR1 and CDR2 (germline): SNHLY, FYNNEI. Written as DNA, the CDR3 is TGTGCCACCTCTAGCGGGACCTTGGGGACCCAGTACTTC. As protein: CATSSGTLGTQYF.

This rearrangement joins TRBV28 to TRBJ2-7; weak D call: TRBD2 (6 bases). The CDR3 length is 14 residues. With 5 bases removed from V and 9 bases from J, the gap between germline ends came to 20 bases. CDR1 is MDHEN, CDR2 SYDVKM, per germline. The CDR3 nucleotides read TGTGCCAGCAGTACAAAACCTCCGGGACTGGGGCAGTACTTC. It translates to CASSTKPPGLGQYF.